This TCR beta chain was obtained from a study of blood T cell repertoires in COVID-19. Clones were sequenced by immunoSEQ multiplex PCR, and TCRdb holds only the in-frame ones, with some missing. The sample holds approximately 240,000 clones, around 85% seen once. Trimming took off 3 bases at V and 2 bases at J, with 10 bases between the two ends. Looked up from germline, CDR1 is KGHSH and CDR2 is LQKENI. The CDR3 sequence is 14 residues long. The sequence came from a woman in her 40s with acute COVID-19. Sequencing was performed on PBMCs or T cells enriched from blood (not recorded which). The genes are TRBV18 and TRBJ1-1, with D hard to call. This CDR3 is CASSPVSRNTEAFF. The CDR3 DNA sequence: TGTGCCAGCTCACCGGTGTCCAGAAACACTGAAGCTTTCTTT.